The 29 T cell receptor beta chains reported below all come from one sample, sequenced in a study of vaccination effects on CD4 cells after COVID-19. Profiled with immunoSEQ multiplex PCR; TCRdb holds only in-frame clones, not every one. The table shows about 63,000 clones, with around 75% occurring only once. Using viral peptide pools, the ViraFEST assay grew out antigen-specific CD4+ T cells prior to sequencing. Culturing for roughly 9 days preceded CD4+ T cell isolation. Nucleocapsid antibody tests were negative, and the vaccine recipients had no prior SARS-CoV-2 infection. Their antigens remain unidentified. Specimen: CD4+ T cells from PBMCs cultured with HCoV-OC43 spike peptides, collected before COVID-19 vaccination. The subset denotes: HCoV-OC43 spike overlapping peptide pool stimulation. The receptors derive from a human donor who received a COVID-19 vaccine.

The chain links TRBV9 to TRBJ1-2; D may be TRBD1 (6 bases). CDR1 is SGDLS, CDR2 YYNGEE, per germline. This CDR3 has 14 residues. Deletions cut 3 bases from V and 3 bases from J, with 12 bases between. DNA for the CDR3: TGTGCCAGCAGCGGGGCAGGGGCTCACTATGGCTACACCTTC. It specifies CASSGAGAHYGYTF.

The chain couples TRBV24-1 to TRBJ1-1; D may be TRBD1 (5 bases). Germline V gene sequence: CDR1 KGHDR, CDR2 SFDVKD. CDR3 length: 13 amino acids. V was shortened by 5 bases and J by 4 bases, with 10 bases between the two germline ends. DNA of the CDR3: TGTGCCACCAGTGCTCCCGGGGCCACTGAAGCTTTCTTT. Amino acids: CATSAPGATEAFF.

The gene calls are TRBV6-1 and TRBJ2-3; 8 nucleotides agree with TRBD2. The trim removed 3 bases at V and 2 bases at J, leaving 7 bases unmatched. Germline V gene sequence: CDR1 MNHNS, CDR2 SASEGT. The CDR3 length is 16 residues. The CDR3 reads CASSELRRGATDTQYF. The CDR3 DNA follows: TGTGCCAGCAGTGAGCTCAGGCGGGGGGCCACAGATACGCAGTATTTT.

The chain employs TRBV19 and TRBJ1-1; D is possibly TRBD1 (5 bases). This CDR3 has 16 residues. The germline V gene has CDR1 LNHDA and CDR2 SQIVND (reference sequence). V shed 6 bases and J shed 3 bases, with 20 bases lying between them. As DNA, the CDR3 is TGTGCCAGTAGCCCGAGGCGGGCGGGGGGGTACACTGAAGCTTTCTTT. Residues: CASSPRRAGGYTEAFF.

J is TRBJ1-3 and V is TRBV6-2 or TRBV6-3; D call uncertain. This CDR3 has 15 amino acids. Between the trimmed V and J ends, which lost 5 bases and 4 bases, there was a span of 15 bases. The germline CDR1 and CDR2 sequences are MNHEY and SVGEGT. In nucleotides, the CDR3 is TGTGCCAGCAGTCCAGGATCGGCCGGAGGAAACACCATATATTTT. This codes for CASSPGSAGGNTIYF.

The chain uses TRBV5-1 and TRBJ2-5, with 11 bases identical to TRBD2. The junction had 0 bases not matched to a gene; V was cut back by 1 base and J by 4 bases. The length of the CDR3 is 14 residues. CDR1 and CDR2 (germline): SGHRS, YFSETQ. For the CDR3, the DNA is TGCGCCAGCAGCTTGACTAGCGGGGGAGAGACCCAGTACTTC. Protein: CASSLTSGGETQYF.

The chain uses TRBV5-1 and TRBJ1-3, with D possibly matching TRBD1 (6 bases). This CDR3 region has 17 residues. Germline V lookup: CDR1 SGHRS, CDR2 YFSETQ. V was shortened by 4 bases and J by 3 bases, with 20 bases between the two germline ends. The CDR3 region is CASSRSSGRGDGNTIYF. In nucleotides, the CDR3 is TGCGCCAGCAGCCGGAGTTCGGGCAGGGGTGATGGAAACACCATATATTTT.

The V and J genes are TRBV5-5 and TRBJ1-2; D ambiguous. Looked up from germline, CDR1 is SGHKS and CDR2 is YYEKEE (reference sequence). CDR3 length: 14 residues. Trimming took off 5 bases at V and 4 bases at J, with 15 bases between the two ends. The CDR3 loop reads CASSLIDGSYGYTF. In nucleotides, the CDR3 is TGTGCCAGCAGTCTGATCGACGGCTCCTATGGCTACACCTTC.

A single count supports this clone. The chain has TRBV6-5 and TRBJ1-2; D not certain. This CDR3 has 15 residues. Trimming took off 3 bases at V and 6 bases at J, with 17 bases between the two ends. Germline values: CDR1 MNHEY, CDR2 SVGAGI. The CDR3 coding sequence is TGTGCCAGCAGTTATCTTGGACGGCAGGCGGATGGCTACACCTTC. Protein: CASSYLGRQADGYTF.

This CDR3 reads CASSQDRDSSYNSPLHF. CDR3 in DNA: TGCGCCAGCAGCCAAGATAGGGACAGCTCCTATAATTCACCCCTCCACTTT. The chain recombines TRBV4-1 with TRBJ1-6; TRBD1 aligns across 7 bases. The germline V gene has CDR1 MGHRA and CDR2 YSYEKL. The CDR3 covers 17 residues. The ends lost 0 bases at V and 0 bases at J; junction bases unmatched: 2.

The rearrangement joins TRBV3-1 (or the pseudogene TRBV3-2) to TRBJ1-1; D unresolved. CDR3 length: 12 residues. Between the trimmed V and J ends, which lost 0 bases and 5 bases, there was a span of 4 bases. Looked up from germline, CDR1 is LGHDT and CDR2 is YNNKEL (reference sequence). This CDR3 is CASSQESTEAFF. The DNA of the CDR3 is TGTGCCAGCAGCCAAGAATCAACTGAAGCTTTCTTT.

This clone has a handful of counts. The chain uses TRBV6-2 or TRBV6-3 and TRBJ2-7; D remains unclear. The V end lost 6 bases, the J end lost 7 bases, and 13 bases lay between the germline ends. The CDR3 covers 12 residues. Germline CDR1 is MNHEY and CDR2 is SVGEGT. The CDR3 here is CASSSLRAEQYV. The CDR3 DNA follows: TGTGCCAGCAGCTCACTAAGGGCTGAGCAGTACGTC.

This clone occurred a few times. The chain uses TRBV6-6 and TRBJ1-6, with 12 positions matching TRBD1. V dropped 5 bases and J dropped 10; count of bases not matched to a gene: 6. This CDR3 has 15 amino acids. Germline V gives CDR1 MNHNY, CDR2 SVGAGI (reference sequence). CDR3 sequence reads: CASSRGQGAWSPLHF. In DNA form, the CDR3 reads TGTGCCAGCAGTCGGGGACAGGGGGCTTGGTCACCCCTCCACTTT.

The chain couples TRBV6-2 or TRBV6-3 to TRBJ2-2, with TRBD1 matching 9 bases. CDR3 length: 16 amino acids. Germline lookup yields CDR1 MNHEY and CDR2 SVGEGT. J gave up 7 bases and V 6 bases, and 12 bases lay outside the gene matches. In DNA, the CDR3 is TGTGCCAGCAGCAAAATCGGGACAGGGAATAACGGGGAGCTGTTTTTT. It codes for CASSKIGTGNNGELFF.

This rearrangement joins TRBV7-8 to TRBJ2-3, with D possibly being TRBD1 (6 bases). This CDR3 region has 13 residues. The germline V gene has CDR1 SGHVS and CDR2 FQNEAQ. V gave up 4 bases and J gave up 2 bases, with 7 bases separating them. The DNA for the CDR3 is TGTGCCAGCAGCTGGGGGCCCACAGATACGCAGTATTTT. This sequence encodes CASSWGPTDTQYF.

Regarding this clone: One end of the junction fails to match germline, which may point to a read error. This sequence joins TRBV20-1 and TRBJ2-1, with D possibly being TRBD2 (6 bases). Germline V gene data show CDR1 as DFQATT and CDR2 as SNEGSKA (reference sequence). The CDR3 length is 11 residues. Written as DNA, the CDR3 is TGCAGTGGAATCGGGGACTCTGCCGGGATCTTC. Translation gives CSGIGDSAGIF.

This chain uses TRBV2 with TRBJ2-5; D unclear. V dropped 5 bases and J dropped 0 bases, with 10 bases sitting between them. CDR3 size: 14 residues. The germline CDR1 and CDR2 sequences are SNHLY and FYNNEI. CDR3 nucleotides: TGTGCCAGCAGTCAGGCAAGCTACCAAGAGACCCAGTACTTC. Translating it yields CASSQASYQETQYF. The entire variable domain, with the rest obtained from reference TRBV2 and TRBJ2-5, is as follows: EPEVTQTPSHQVTQMGQEVILRCVPISNHLYFYWYRQILGQKVEFLVSFYNNEISEKSEIFDDQFSVERPDGSNFTLKIRSTKLEDSAMYFCASSQASYQETQYFGPGTRLLVL.

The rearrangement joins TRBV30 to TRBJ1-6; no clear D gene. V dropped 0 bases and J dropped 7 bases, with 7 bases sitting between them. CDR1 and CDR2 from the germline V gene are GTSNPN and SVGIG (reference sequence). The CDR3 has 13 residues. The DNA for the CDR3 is TGTGCCTGGAGTGTAATCACGAATTCACCCCTCCACTTT. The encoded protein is CAWSVITNSPLHF. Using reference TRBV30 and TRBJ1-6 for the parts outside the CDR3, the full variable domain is SQTIHQWPATLVQPVGSPLSLECTVEGTSNPNLYWYRQAAGRGLQLLFYSVGIGQISSEVPQNLSASRPQDRQFILSSKKLLLSDSGFYLCAWSVITNSPLHFGNGTRLTVT.

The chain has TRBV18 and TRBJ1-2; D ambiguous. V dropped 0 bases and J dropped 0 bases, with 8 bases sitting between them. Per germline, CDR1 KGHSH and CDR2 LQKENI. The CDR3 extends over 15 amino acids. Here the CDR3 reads CASSPPQNTNYGYTF. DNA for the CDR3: TGTGCCAGCTCACCACCGCAGAATACTAACTATGGCTACACCTTC. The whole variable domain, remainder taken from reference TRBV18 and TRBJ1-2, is NAGVMQNPRHLVRRRGQEARLRCSPMKGHSHVYWYRQLPEEGLKFMVYLQKENIIDESGMPKERFSAEFPKEGPSILRIQQVVRGDSAAYFCASSPPQNTNYGYTFGSGTRLTVV.

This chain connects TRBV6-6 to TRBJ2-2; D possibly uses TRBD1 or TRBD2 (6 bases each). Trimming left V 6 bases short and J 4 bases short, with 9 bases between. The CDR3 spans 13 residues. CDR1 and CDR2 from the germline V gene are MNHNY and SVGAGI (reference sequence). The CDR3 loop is CASRGGPTGELFF. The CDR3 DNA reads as TGTGCCAGCAGAGGGGGGCCCACCGGGGAGCTGTTTTTT.

Written as DNA, the CDR3 is TGTGCCAGCAGCTTGTCAGGGGACGATCGGGAGACCCAGTACTTC. Protein product: CASSLSGDDRETQYF. The chain couples TRBV5-5 to TRBJ2-5, with D perhaps matching TRBD1 (6 bases). V lost 1 base to trimming and J lost 5 bases, with 15 bases between them. The CDR3 has 15 residues. Germline-derived CDR1 and CDR2 are SGHKS and YYEKEE (reference sequence). The full variable domain, its missing parts supplied by reference TRBV5-5 and TRBJ2-5, is DAGVTQSPTHLIKTRGQQVTLRCSPISGHKSVSWYQQVLGQGPQFIFQYYEKEERGRGNFPDRFSARQFPNYSSELNVNALLLGDSALYLCASSLSGDDRETQYFGPGTRLLVL.

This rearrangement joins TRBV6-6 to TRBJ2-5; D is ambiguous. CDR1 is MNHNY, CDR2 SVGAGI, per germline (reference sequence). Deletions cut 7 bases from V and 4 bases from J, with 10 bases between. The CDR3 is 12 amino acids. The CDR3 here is CASTLGGETQYF. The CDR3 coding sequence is TGTGCCAGCACCCTAGGTGGAGAGACCCAGTACTTC.

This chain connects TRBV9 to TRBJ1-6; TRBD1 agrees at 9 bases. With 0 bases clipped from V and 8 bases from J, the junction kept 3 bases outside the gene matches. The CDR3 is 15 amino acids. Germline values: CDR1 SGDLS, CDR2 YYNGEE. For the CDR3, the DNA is TGTGCCAGCAGCGTAGGACAGGGGGTTGATTCACCCCTCCACTTT. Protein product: CASSVGQGVDSPLHF.

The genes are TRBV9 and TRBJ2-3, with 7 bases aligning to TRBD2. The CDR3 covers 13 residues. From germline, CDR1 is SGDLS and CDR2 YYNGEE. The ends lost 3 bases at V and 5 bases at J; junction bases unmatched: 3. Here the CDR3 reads CASSAPGGDTQYF. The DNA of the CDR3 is TGTGCCAGCAGCGCCCCGGGGGGAGATACGCAGTATTTT. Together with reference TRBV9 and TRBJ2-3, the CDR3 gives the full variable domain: DSGVTQTPKHLITATGQRVTLRCSPRSGDLSVYWYQQSLDQGLQFLIQYYNGEERAKGNILERFSAQQFPDLHSELNLSSLELGDSALYFCASSAPGGDTQYFGPGTRLTVL.

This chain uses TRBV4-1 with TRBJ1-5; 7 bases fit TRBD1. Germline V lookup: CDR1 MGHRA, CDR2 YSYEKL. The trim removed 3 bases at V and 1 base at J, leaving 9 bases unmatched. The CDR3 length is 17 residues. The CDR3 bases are TGCGCCAGCAGCCAGTGGACAGGCCGAGGGAGCAATCAGCCCCAGCATTTT. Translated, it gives CASSQWTGRGSNQPQHF.

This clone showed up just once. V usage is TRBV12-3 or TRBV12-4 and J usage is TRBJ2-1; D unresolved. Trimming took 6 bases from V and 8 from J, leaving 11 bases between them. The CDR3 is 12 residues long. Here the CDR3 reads CASRTLLHEQFF. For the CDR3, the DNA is TGTGCCAGCAGAACTCTTCTGCATGAGCAGTTCTTC.

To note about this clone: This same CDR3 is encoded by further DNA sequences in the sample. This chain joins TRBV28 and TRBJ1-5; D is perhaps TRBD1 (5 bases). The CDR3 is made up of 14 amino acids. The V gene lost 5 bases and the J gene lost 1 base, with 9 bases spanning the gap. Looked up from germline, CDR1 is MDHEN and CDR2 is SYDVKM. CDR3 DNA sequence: TGTGCCAGCAGTCTGGGGGGGAGCAATCAGCCCCAGCATTTT. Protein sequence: CASSLGGSNQPQHF.

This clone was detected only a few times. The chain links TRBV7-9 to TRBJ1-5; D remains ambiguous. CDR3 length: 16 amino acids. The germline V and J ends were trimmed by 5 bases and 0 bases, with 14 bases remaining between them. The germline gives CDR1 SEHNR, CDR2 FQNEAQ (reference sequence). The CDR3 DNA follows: TGTGCCAGCAGCCAAGGGAAGGGAAATAGCAATCAGCCCCAGCATTTT. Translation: CASSQGKGNSNQPQHF.

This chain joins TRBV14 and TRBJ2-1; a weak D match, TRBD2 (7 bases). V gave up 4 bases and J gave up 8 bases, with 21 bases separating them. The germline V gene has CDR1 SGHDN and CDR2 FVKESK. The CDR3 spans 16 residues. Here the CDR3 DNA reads TGTGCCAGCAGCCTCGTCGGGGGGCCTCTGCTCTATGAGCAGTTCTTC. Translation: CASSLVGGPLLYEQFF.